This T cell receptor beta chain originates from a study of neurological immune-mediated disorders. The cDNA came from 5'RACE with 10-nucleotide random UMIs. Via MiXCR, TCRdb re-called the 5' RACE reads, giving one row per CDR3 protein. The table shows some 66,000 distinct CDR3 sequences, with over 4% occurring only once. Preparation of the unsorted libraries drew on 2 million PBMCs stored at -80 C. The source material was PBMCs. The receptor was derived from a man in his fifties with multiple sclerosis.

The CDR3 sequence: CSANREVGYTF. The CDR3 DNA follows: TGCAGTGCAAATCGGGAGGTGGGCTACACCTTC. This chain links TRBV20-1 with TRBJ1-2; D not certain. Germline V gene lookup returns CDR1 DFQATT and CDR2 SNEGSKA (reference sequence). This CDR3 is 11 amino acids long. V lost 6 bases, J lost 8 bases, and 13 bases lay in between.